Below are 25 T cell receptor beta chains sequenced from a single sample in a study of type 1 regulatory T cells. TCRdb re-called the reads through MiXCR, storing one row per CDR3 protein. The table includes 75,000 to 100,000 distinct CDR3 sequences, 25% to 40% detected once. What was sequenced was CD4+ T cells, either the whole sample or a sorted fraction (not recorded which). These receptors all come from a human donor in good health.

V and J are TRBV5-1 and TRBJ2-7; 9 bases are a match to TRBD1. V was pared by 6 bases and J by 5 bases, with 9 bases of the junction left unmatched. This CDR3 comprises 14 residues. CDR1 SGHRS and CDR2 YFSETQ come from the germline V gene. The CDR3 coding sequence is TGCGCCAGCAAGAAAACACAGGGGGCCCACGAGCAGTACTTC. It is translated as CASKKTQGAHEQYF.

The sample holds a few counts of this clonotype. This chain links TRBV7-2 with TRBJ2-3, with D unclear. There are 14 residues in the CDR3. Trimming pared 5 bases from V and 1 base from J, leaving 10 bases between. Germline assignment: CDR1 SGHTA and CDR2 FQGNSA. Here the CDR3 DNA reads TGTGCCAGCAGCCACGGACCTGGCACAGATACGCAGTATTTT. Translated, it gives CASSHGPGTDTQYF.

The V and J genes are TRBV19 and TRBJ2-4; 7 nucleotides line up with TRBD1. This CDR3 region has 13 residues. The ends lost 6 bases at V and 6 bases at J; junction bases unmatched: 5. Germline-derived CDR1 and CDR2 are LNHDA and SQIVND (reference sequence). The chain's CDR3 is CASRKDRLNIQYF. The CDR3 nucleotides read TGTGCCAGTAGGAAGGACAGGTTAAACATTCAGTACTTC.

This clonotype has more than one count but fewer than ten. The J gene is TRBJ2-1, the V gene TRBV4-3; 7 bases are shared with TRBD2. CDR3 size: 14 residues. J was trimmed by 6 bases and V by 4 bases; bases with no gene match: 6. Germline V lookup: CDR1 LGHNA, CDR2 YSLEER. The DNA for the CDR3 is TGCGCCAGCAGCCCGGGCGGGAGCGTCAATGAGCAGTTCTTC. The encoded protein is CASSPGGSVNEQFF.

Worth noting for this clonotype: The junction shows a germline mismatch at one end, possibly a read error. This chain connects TRBV5-5 to TRBJ2-2, with D possibly matching TRBD2 (6 bases). Germline V gives CDR1 SGHKS, CDR2 YYEKEE (reference sequence). This CDR3 spans 12 amino acids. The CDR3 sequence is CASGLGTGGLFF. The DNA of the CDR3 is TGTGCCAGCGGGCTGGGCACCGGGGGGCTGTTTTTT.

V is TRBV7-9 and J is TRBJ2-7; 7 bases match TRBD1. Trimming took 5 bases from V and 1 from J; bases not matched to a gene: 8. CDR3 length: 15 residues. Germline loops: CDR1 SEHNR, CDR2 FQNEAQ (reference sequence). Written as DNA, the CDR3 is TGTGCCAGCAGCCCGCGACAGGGTTATTCCTACGAGCAGTACTTC. This sequence encodes CASSPRQGYSYEQYF. The full variable domain, its missing parts supplied by reference TRBV7-9 and TRBJ2-7, is DTGVSQNPRHKITKRGQNVTFRCDPISEHNRLYWYRQTLGQGPEFLTYFQNEAQLEKSRLLSDRFSAERPKGSFSTLEIQRTEQGDSAMYLCASSPRQGYSYEQYFGPGTRLTVT.

V and J are TRBV4-1 and TRBJ1-2; D may be TRBD1 (5 bases). The V gene's germline CDR1 is MGHRA and CDR2 YSYEKL. V was clipped by 3 bases and J by 1 base, with 12 bases between them. This CDR3 has 15 amino acids. Here the CDR3 DNA reads TGCGCCAGCAGCCAGGAGGGACCGAGTAACTATGGCTACACCTTC. Residues: CASSQEGPSNYGYTF.

The chain carries TRBV7-8 and TRBJ2-5, with 8 bases lining up with TRBD2. The CDR3 loop spans 15 amino acids. The germline CDR1 and CDR2 sequences are SGHVS and FQNEAQ. V was clipped by 5 bases and J by 4 bases; unmatched bases: 9. CDR3 sequence reads: CASSGRAGVLETQYF. CDR3 sequence (DNA): TGTGCCAGCAGCGGACGAGCGGGAGTATTAGAGACCCAGTACTTC. Full variable domain (remainder filled in from reference TRBV7-8 and TRBJ2-5): GAGVSQSPRYKVAKRGQDVALRCDPISGHVSLFWYQQALGQGPEFLTYFQNEAQLDKSGLPSDRFFAERPEGSVSTLKIQRTQQEDSAVYLCASSGRAGVLETQYFGPGTRLLVL.

The rearrangement uses TRBV29-1 and TRBJ2-5; the match to TRBD2 covers 8 bases. Germline lookup yields CDR1 SQVTM and CDR2 ANQGSEA. J gave up 0 bases and V 0 bases, and 9 bases lay outside the gene matches. This CDR3 contains 17 residues. Here the CDR3 reads CSVEDLAGGLDQETQYF. The CDR3 bases are TGCAGCGTTGAAGATCTGGCGGGAGGATTGGACCAAGAGACCCAGTACTTC.

This chain joins TRBV12-3 or TRBV12-4 and TRBJ1-5, with 11 bases matching TRBD1. The V gene end was trimmed by 2 bases and the J gene end by 5 bases; junction bases not matched to a gene: 2. The CDR3 sequence is 15 residues long. CDR3 DNA: TGTGCCAGCAGTTTAAGGACAGGGGGCGATCAGCCCCAGCATTTT. It encodes CASSLRTGGDQPQHF.

The V call is TRBV19, the J call TRBJ2-1, with D perhaps matching TRBD2 (6 bases). There are 17 residues in the CDR3. V gave up 7 bases and J gave up 0 bases, with 19 bases separating them. Germline V gene data show CDR1 as LNHDA and CDR2 as SQIVND (reference sequence). Written as DNA, the CDR3 is TGTGCCAGTACCCTAGGCCTAGCGTTTAGCTCCTACAATGAGCAGTTCTTC. Protein: CASTLGLAFSSYNEQFF.

This clonotype was found many times. J is TRBJ2-2 and V is TRBV6-7, with D uncertain. TRBV6-7 is noted as an ORF with a role that remains uncertain. The length of the CDR3 is 15 residues. V was clipped by 6 bases and J by 5 bases, with 16 bases between them. The CDR3, as DNA: TGTGCCAGCAGAACGGGCGGAGCGAGGACCGGGGAGCTGTTTTTT. This encodes CASRTGGARTGELFF.

This sequence joins TRBV3-1 and TRBJ2-3; 8 nucleotides line up with TRBD2. V gave up 5 bases and J gave up 0 bases; unmatched junction bases: 7. In germline, CDR1 is LGHDT, CDR2 YNNKEL (reference sequence). This CDR3 has 16 amino acids. CDR3: CASSSSGSSSTDTQYF. CDR3 coding DNA: TGTGCCAGCAGCTCTAGCGGGTCCTCTAGCACAGATACGCAGTATTTT.

This clonotype turned up a few times. The V and J genes are TRBV7-7 and TRBJ2-5; D is uncertain. Trimming stripped 4 bases from V and 4 bases from J, with 10 bases between. The CDR3 is 13 residues long. CDR1 is SSHAT, CDR2 FNYEAQ, per germline (reference sequence). The CDR3 coding sequence is TGTGCCAGCAGCTCCGGATCAGCAGAGACCCAGTACTTC. Translating it yields CASSSGSAETQYF.

In its sample, this clonotype was seen many times. The J gene is TRBJ2-3, the V gene TRBV7-3; D is perhaps TRBD1 or TRBD2 (6 bases each). CDR1 and CDR2 from the germline V gene are SGHTA and FQGTGA. CDR3 length equals 13 residues. V was trimmed by 5 bases and J by 4 bases, leaving 10 bases between them. The DNA for the CDR3 is TGTGCCAGCAGCCAAGGGGGGTCAGATACGCAGTATTTT. It specifies CASSQGGSDTQYF.

This clonotype was counted a few times. The V gene is TRBV7-2, the J gene TRBJ2-3; the match to TRBD2 covers 7 bases. The trim removed 6 bases at V and 4 bases at J, leaving 10 bases unmatched. The CDR3 sequence is 15 residues long. CDR1 SGHTA and CDR2 FQGNSA come from the germline V gene. In DNA form, the CDR3 reads TGTGCCAGCAGTCTAGATGGCGGGAGATCAGATACGCAGTATTTT. Amino acids: CASSLDGGRSDTQYF.

The chain links TRBV6-2 or TRBV6-3 to TRBJ2-2, with no clear D. The CDR3 length is 14 residues. V was clipped by 4 bases and J by 3 bases, with 9 bases between them. CDR1 and CDR2 from the germline V gene are MNHEY and SVGEGT. The CDR3 coding sequence is TGTGCCAGCAGTTCCCACGGTTACACCGGGGAGCTGTTTTTT. This gives the protein CASSSHGYTGELFF.

This clonotype has a handful of counts. V gene TRBV9 combines with J gene TRBJ2-3; 8 bases align to TRBD1. Germline assignment: CDR1 SGDLS and CDR2 YYNGEE. Trimming removed 1 base from V and 5 bases from J; junction bases left unmatched: 9. The CDR3 runs 16 residues. For the CDR3, the DNA is TGTGCCAGCAGCGTAAGGCAGGGGGCCTTGGGAGATACGCAGTATTTT. Encoded protein: CASSVRQGALGDTQYF.

The chain joins TRBV21-1 to TRBJ2-5; the table's D call, TRBD2, was not checked against the DNA. TRBV21-1 is a pseudogene. The CDR3 has 14 residues. This CDR3 is CASSTLAGSETQYF. The CDR3 DNA follows: TGTGCCAGCAGCACGCTAGCGGGATCAGAGACCCAGTACTTC.

The genes are TRBV20-1 and TRBJ2-1; no firm D call. This CDR3 region has 11 residues. V lost 8 bases, J lost 6 bases, and 11 bases lay in between. Germline V gene sequence: CDR1 DFQATT, CDR2 SNEGSKA (reference sequence). The CDR3 protein is CSSLSGNEQFF. The CDR3 bases are TGCAGTTCCCTGTCTGGCAATGAGCAGTTCTTC.

This chain links TRBV7-8 with TRBJ1-3; D gene unclear. The CDR3 spans 15 residues. CDR1 is SGHVS and CDR2 is FQNEAQ in the germline V gene. Trimming pared 5 bases from V and 0 bases from J, leaving 11 bases between. CDR3 protein: CASSRTLGSGNTIYF. The DNA for the CDR3 is TGTGCCAGCAGCCGAACTTTAGGCTCTGGAAACACCATATATTTT.

The chain combines TRBV20-1 with TRBJ2-1; 8 bases agree with TRBD1. V gave up 6 bases and J gave up 6 bases; unmatched junction bases: 10. This CDR3 comprises 14 residues. Germline CDR1 DFQATT, CDR2 SNEGSKA (reference sequence). This CDR3 reads CSAQDREVGNEQFF. The CDR3 bases are TGCAGTGCCCAGGACAGGGAGGTTGGCAATGAGCAGTTCTTC.

The rearrangement uses TRBV7-2 and TRBJ1-5; tentatively, D is TRBD1 (6 bases). This CDR3 comprises 15 residues. Trimming removed 1 base at V and 3 bases at J, with 10 bases between. The germline CDR1 and CDR2 sequences are SGHTA and FQGNSA. CDR3 sequence: CASSLGRGPNQPQHF. In DNA, the CDR3 is TGTGCCAGCAGCTTAGGCAGGGGCCCCAATCAGCCCCAGCATTTT.

On this clonotype itself: At one boundary the junction diverges from the germline segment, which might be a read error. The chain has TRBV5-1 and TRBJ2-2, with D maybe TRBD2 (6 bases). This CDR3 is 16 amino acids long. Per germline, CDR1 SGHRS and CDR2 YFSETQ. The CDR3 region is CASGLNLATNTGELFF. CDR3 nucleotides: TGCGCCAGCGGCTTGAATCTAGCGACGAACACCGGGGAGCTGTTTTTT.

This clonotype showed up just a few times. The chain links TRBV6-2 or TRBV6-3 to TRBJ2-7, with TRBD2 as a possible D gene (5 bases). The CDR3 extends over 12 amino acids. CDR1 is MNHEY and CDR2 is SVGEGT in the germline V gene. Trimming pared 2 bases from V and 4 bases from J, leaving 6 bases between. The CDR3 reads CASSYLAYEQYF. DNA for the CDR3: TGTGCCAGCAGTTACCTAGCATACGAGCAGTACTTC.